Below are 20 T cell receptor beta chains sequenced from a single sample in a study of CD4 T cells in relation to SARS-CoV-2 and coronaviruses (dated by TCRdb to about 2021). Libraries were constructed by the immunoSEQ multiplex PCR assay. This is the immuneACCESS table as TCRdb keeps it, with only in-frame sequences that have V and J called. A part of the clones is gone; compared with another copy, unresolved V genes explain less than half, and the rest is unexplained. Recorded for this sample are tens of thousands of clones; over 75% of them occurred a single time. The leading ten clones occupy 0.95% to 1.5% of the sample. These receptors have no known antigen. Sequenced input: naive CD4+ T cells from PBMCs, cultured in vitro. The label giving this sample's cell subset or site can be read as: naive CD4+ T cells isolated by negative enrichment. The receptors were gathered from an adult with COVID-19.

Concerning this clone: The sample has other DNA sequences that encode this CDR3 too. The CDR3 is CASSFSYEQYF. The CDR3 nucleotides are TGTGCCAGCAGTTTTAGTTACGAGCAGTACTTC. The chain combines TRBV12-3 or TRBV12-4 with TRBJ2-7; D gene ambiguous. CDR3 length equals 11 residues. The V and J ends lost 3 bases and 4 bases respectively, with 4 bases between them.

V is TRBV30 and J is TRBJ1-2; D perhaps matches TRBD1 (6 bases). V gave up 2 bases and J gave up 9 bases, with 19 bases separating them. The CDR3 has 14 amino acids. In germline, CDR1 is GTSNPN, CDR2 SVGIG (reference sequence). This CDR3 is CAWSIGTRVMRYTF. The CDR3 DNA sequence: TGTGCCTGGAGTATTGGGACACGGGTAATGCGCTACACCTTC.

The chain employs TRBV4-1 and TRBJ2-1; possible D gene TRBD2, 6 bases. Per germline, CDR1 MGHRA and CDR2 YSYEKL. Trimming shortened V by 4 bases and J by 7 bases, and 14 bases separated the two germline ends. This CDR3 comprises 14 residues. The CDR3 nucleotides read TGCGCCAGCAGCCCGAACCGGCGGGGAAATGAGCAGTTCTTC. Translated, it gives CASSPNRRGNEQFF.

This sequence joins TRBV3-1 (or the pseudogene TRBV3-2) and TRBJ1-4, with D uncertain. The V gene lost 3 bases and the J gene lost 12 bases, with 14 bases spanning the gap. This CDR3 has 13 residues. Germline V gene lookup returns CDR1 LGHDT and CDR2 YNNKEL (reference sequence). In nucleotides, the CDR3 is TGTGCCAGCAGCCATAGCTGGGCCGGGGAACTGTTTTTT. This sequence encodes CASSHSWAGELFF.

The chain combines TRBV18 with TRBJ2-5, with D possibly being TRBD1 or TRBD2 (5 bases each). Germline lookup yields CDR1 KGHSH and CDR2 LQKENI. The CDR3 contains 13 residues. Trimming cost V 3 bases and J 1 base, with 6 bases left between them. The CDR3 DNA sequence: TGTGCCAGCTCACCCGGGGCCCAAGAGACCCAGTACTTC. Translation gives CASSPGAQETQYF.

For the CDR3, the DNA is TGTGCCAGCAGCCTCGCGGTTGCTTTTTACGAGCAGTACTTC. Amino acid sequence: CASSLAVAFYEQYF. The J gene is TRBJ2-7, the V gene TRBV28; D is uncertain. Deletions cut 6 bases from V and 4 bases from J, with 16 bases between. The CDR3 contains 14 residues. Germline assignment: CDR1 MDHEN and CDR2 SYDVKM.

This clone has only a few counts. The V gene is TRBV19, the J gene TRBJ2-7; 12 bases fit TRBD2. Germline-derived CDR1 and CDR2 are LNHDA and SQIVND (reference sequence). The length of the CDR3 is 15 residues. The V segment lost 4 bases and the J segment 1 base; nucleotides outside the gene matches: 2. CDR3 sequence reads: CASSTGLAGSYEQYF. The CDR3 nucleotides are TGTGCCAGTAGTACCGGACTAGCGGGATCCTACGAGCAGTACTTC.

This clone was found a few times. V gene TRBV29-1 combines with J gene TRBJ2-3, with D unclear. Per germline, CDR1 SQVTM and CDR2 ANQGSEA. Trimming stripped 3 bases from V and 4 bases from J, with 14 bases between. This CDR3 contains 14 residues. In DNA, the CDR3 is TGCAGCGTTGATCTCCCGAATGGCGCAGATACGCAGTATTTT. Translation gives CSVDLPNGADTQYF.

The chain joins TRBV4-1 to TRBJ2-3, with 9 nucleotides matching TRBD1. Germline CDR1 is MGHRA and CDR2 is YSYEKL. The CDR3 runs 19 residues. V shed 0 bases, J shed 0 bases, and the junction held 10 bases outside the gene matches. The CDR3: CASSQDRDRVSPSTDTQYF. As DNA, the CDR3 is TGCGCCAGCAGCCAAGATCGGGACAGGGTCAGTCCTAGCACAGATACGCAGTATTTT.

The genes are TRBV4-1 and TRBJ2-3, with 8 bases identical to TRBD2. Germline lookup yields CDR1 MGHRA and CDR2 YSYEKL. Trimming took 1 base from V and 2 from J; bases not matched to a gene: 8. The CDR3 totals 17 residues. The CDR3 coding sequence is TGCGCCAGCAGCCAAGCTGAACTAGCGGCCTACACAGATACGCAGTATTTT. Translation gives CASSQAELAAYTDTQYF.

The chain carries TRBV5-1 and TRBJ2-2, with 7 bases lining up with TRBD2. The junction had 3 bases not matched to a gene; V was cut back by 3 bases and J by 4 bases. The CDR3 runs 14 residues. Germline V lookup: CDR1 SGHRS, CDR2 YFSETQ. Here the CDR3 reads CASSYIAGTGELFF. The CDR3 coding sequence is TGCGCCAGCAGCTATATAGCGGGCACCGGGGAGCTGTTTTTT.

J is TRBJ2-7 and V is TRBV9, with D maybe TRBD1 (5 bases). The CDR3 is 16 amino acids. Germline V CDR1 and CDR2: SGDLS, YYNGEE. V shed 2 bases and J shed 3 bases, with 18 bases lying between them. Written as DNA, the CDR3 is TGTGCCAGCAGCGTTAGGGGATTGATTTCCCTCTACGAGCAGTACTTC. Amino acids: CASSVRGLISLYEQYF. Looking up the rest from reference TRBV9 and TRBJ2-7 gives the full variable domain: DSGVTQTPKHLITATGQRVTLRCSPRSGDLSVYWYQQSLDQGLQFLIQYYNGEERAKGNILERFSAQQFPDLHSELNLSSLELGDSALYFCASSVRGLISLYEQYFGPGTRLTVT.

This chain uses TRBV5-1 with TRBJ1-2, with TRBD1 matching 8 bases. CDR1 SGHRS and CDR2 YFSETQ come from the germline V gene. The CDR3 has 16 residues. V lost 3 bases, J lost 2 bases, and 9 bases stayed unmatched. CDR3 region: CASSSIVDRANYGYTF. As DNA, the CDR3 is TGCGCCAGCAGCTCCATCGTGGACAGGGCCAACTATGGCTACACCTTC.

The chain has TRBV19 and TRBJ1-1; D is undetermined. The CDR3 consists of 14 residues. V gave up 3 bases and J gave up 4 bases, with 12 bases separating them. Germline CDR1 LNHDA, CDR2 SQIVND (reference sequence). CDR3: CASSIDKWGTEAFF. As DNA, the CDR3 is TGTGCCAGTAGTATTGACAAATGGGGCACTGAAGCTTTCTTT. Combining the CDR3 with reference TRBV19 and TRBJ1-1 gives the whole variable domain DGGITQSPKYLFRKEGQNVTLSCEQNLNHDAMYWYRQDPGQGLRLIYYSQIVNDFQKGDIAEGYSVSREKKESFPLTVTSAQKNPTAFYLCASSIDKWGTEAFFGQGTRLTVV.

This clone appeared once. The chain employs TRBV19 and TRBJ2-7; a weak D match, TRBD1 (6 bases). Germline assignment: CDR1 LNHDA and CDR2 SQIVND (reference sequence). V was trimmed by 9 bases and J by 3 bases, leaving 21 bases between them. The CDR3 has 15 residues. Here the CDR3 reads CASTPPGAPFYEQYF. The CDR3 DNA is TGTGCCAGCACGCCCCCAGGGGCCCCTTTCTACGAGCAGTACTTC.

The genes are TRBV5-1 and TRBJ2-2; D uncertain. Trimming shortened V by 2 bases and J by 0 bases, and 5 bases separated the two germline ends. Germline V lookup: CDR1 SGHRS, CDR2 YFSETQ. There are 14 residues in the CDR3. CDR3 bases: TGCGCCAGCAGCTTATCCCCGAACACCGGGGAGCTGTTTTTT. This encodes CASSLSPNTGELFF.

The gene calls are TRBV7-8 and TRBJ2-5; TRBD2 matches at 7 bases. Germline CDR1 and CDR2: SGHVS and FQNEAQ. Losses at the gene ends were 5 bases for V and 2 bases for J; bases not matched to a gene: 5. CDR3 size: 14 residues. DNA of the CDR3: TGTGCCAGCAGCGTGTCTAGCGGTCAAGAGACCCAGTACTTC. Translation: CASSVSSGQETQYF.

This clone was picked up one time. J is TRBJ2-5 and V is TRBV5-8; 7 nucleotides match TRBD2. Germline lookup yields CDR1 SGHTS and CDR2 YDEGEE. The CDR3 contains 18 residues. The ends lost 5 bases at V and 5 bases at J; junction bases unmatched: 21. CDR3 bases: TGTGCCAGCAGTTATCGGGTACTCGGACTAGTGTTTGGTGAGACCCAGTACTTC. This encodes CASSYRVLGLVFGETQYF.

The V call is TRBV6-5, the J call TRBJ1-3; D gene ambiguous. V was cut by 2 bases and J by 4 bases, with 6 bases left in between. The CDR3 is made up of 13 amino acids. Germline CDR1 is MNHEY and CDR2 is SVGAGI. The chain's CDR3 is CASSYVGGNTIYF. CDR3 coding DNA: TGTGCCAGCAGTTACGTGGGGGGAAACACCATATATTTT.

The rearrangement uses TRBV5-1 and TRBJ1-1; a weak D match, TRBD1 (5 bases). The CDR3 loop spans 15 amino acids. The germline CDR1 and CDR2 sequences are SGHRS and YFSETQ. V was cut by 1 base and J by 0 bases, with 10 bases left in between. For the CDR3, the DNA is TGCGCCAGCAGCTTGTGGGGCAACTTGAACACTGAAGCTTTCTTT. It translates to CASSLWGNLNTEAFF.